This T cell receptor beta chain originates from a study of blood T cell repertoires in COVID-19. As originally analysed: For nucleated cells, counts were estimated from reference gene primer amplification. Here immunoSEQ multiplex PCR was the method, and the copy in TCRdb shows in-frame clones only, minus some. The V and J calls and clone size are taken from that table; D and trimming were inferred from the DNA. The sample contains approximately 50,000 clones, around 87% of which appear only once. The CDR3 runs to 16 residues. V dropped 7 bases and J dropped 5; count of bases not matched to a gene: 13. Germline CDR1 reads MNHNY; CDR2 reads SVGAGI (reference sequence).

V usage is TRBV6-6 and J usage is TRBJ2-7; TRBD1 matches 11 bases. Sequences were obtained from peripheral blood. This TCR was sampled from a human donor in a cohort sampled during active COVID-19. The CDR3 nucleotides read TGTGCCAGCACTCGCTACGTTGGACAGGGGGCGAACGAGCAGTACTTC. This translates into CASTRYVGQGANEQYF.